Listed below are T cell receptor beta chains from one sample, sequenced in a study of OX40 agonist ivuxolimab in advanced cancers. Only in-frame clones appear in the TCRdb table, and some are missing; sequencing was by immunoSEQ multiplex PCR. Of about 140,000 clones in the sample, approximately 94% are singletons; the top ten hold roughly 1%. Sequenced material: CD4+ or CD8+ T cells sorted from blood, taken in a trial of the OX40 agonist ivuxolimab. Every receptor here comes from an adult with an advanced solid tumor such as melanoma, head and neck, liver or kidney cancer. The CDR3 runs from the conserved cysteine through the conserved F or W. A D gene is named only where the DNA matches it firmly. Some rows have no size entry. The others give once, few or many, or a class for an expanded clone.

>TRBV7-2|TRBJ2-2|once|.
CASSLYRAGITGELFF
TGTGCCAGCAGCTTATACAGGGCGGGGATCACCGGGGAGCTGTTTTTT
>TRBV20-1|TRBJ2-1|.|.
CSASWDEQFF
TGCAGTGCTAGTTGGGATGAGCAGTTCTTC
>TRBV6-6|TRBJ2-3|.|.
CASTGWGTDTQYF
TGTGCCAGCACCGGATGGGGCACAGATACGCAGTATTTT
>TRBV27|TRBJ2-2|once|.
CASSLLFGELFF
TGTGCCAGCAGTTTATTGTTCGGGGAGCTGTTTTTT
>TRBV10-1|TRBJ1-6|.|.
CASSESPGAFAYNSPLHF
TGCGCCAGCAGTGAGTCCCCGGGGGCATTCGCCTATAATTCACCCCTCCACTTT
>TRBV5-8|TRBJ2-5|.|.
CASSQRTFRETQYF
TGTGCCAGCAGCCAAAGAACCTTTCGGGAGACCCAGTACTTC
>TRBV5-4|TRBJ2-3|.|TRBD2
CASSLALIAGSSTDTQYF
TGTGCCAGCAGCTTGGCCTTGATAGCGGGATCTAGCACAGATACGCAGTATTTT
>TRBV7-9|TRBJ2-5|once|.
CASSLRSRRTKETQYF
TGTGCCAGCAGCTTAAGGTCACGGAGGACAAAAGAGACCCAGTACTTC
>TRBV18|TRBJ1-6|.|.
CASSPRTYYNSPLHF
TGTGCCAGCTCACCCAGGACTTATTATAATTCACCCCTCCACTTT
>TRBV7-2|TRBJ1-6|.|.
CASSFAVSPLHF
TGTGCCAGCAGCTTTGCAGTCTCACCCCTCCACTTT
>TRBV5-1|TRBJ2-1|.|TRBD2
CASSLAQAGGYNEQFF
TGCGCCAGCAGCTTGGCCCAGGCGGGGGGCTACAATGAGCAGTTCTTC
>TRBV6-5|TRBJ1-5|.|.
CASSSQGSNQPQHF
TGTGCCAGCAGTTCTCAGGGTAGCAATCAGCCCCAGCATTTT
>TRBV25-1|TRBJ1-2|once|.
CASSESSRSYGYTF
TGTGCCAGCAGTGAATCGAGTAGGTCCTATGGCTACACCTTC
>TRBV18|TRBJ2-7|.|.
CASSPGASIDEQYF
TGTGCCAGCTCACCAGGGGCCTCCATTGATGAGCAGTACTTC
>TRBV27|TRBJ1-1|.|.
CASSHQGGPNTEAFF
TGTGCCAGCAGCCATCAAGGGGGTCCGAACACTGAAGCTTTCTTT
>TRBV19|TRBJ2-2|.|TRBD1
CASSRGQGRSNTGELFF
TGTGCCAGTAGTAGGGGACAGGGTAGGAGTAACACCGGGGAGCTGTTTTTT
>TRBV4-3|TRBJ2-7|.|.
CASSQDPRGGEQYF
TGCGCCAGCAGCCAAGACCCCAGGGGTGGCGAGCAGTACTTC
>TRBV29-1|TRBJ1-1|.|TRBD1
CSVSDRRNTEAFF
TGCAGCGTTTCGGACAGGAGGAACACTGAAGCTTTCTTT
>TRBV1|TRBJ1-5|.|.
CTSSQVVVRKGNQPQHF
TGCACCAGCAGCCAAGTGGTGGTTCGAAAAGGCAATCAGCCCCAGCATTTT
>TRBV7-2|TRBJ2-1|.|TRBD2
CASRLRLAREQFF
TGTGCCAGCAGACTACGACTAGCGAGGGAGCAGTTCTTC
>TRBV7-2|TRBJ2-5|few|.
CASSLGGTEGTQYF
TGTGCCAGCAGCTTAGGAGGTACGGAGGGGACCCAGTACTTC
>TRBV6-1|TRBJ1-5|.|.
CASRGHQNQPQHF
TGTGCCAGCAGAGGACACCAAAATCAGCCCCAGCATTTT
>TRBV7-9|TRBJ2-5|.|TRBD1
CASSLATGVKETQYF
TGTGCCAGCAGCTTAGCGACAGGGGTAAAAGAGACCCAGTACTTC
>TRBV25-1|TRBJ1-1|few|.
CASSEFDTEAFF
TGTGCCAGCAGTGAATTTGACACTGAAGCTTTCTTT
>TRBV6-1|TRBJ1-2|.|TRBD1
CASSPPGQGVNGYTF
TGTGCCAGCAGTCCACCGGGACAGGGGGTGAATGGCTACACCTTC
>TRBV7-8|TRBJ2-1|.|TRBD1
CASRLQGQGSYNEQFF
TGTGCCAGCAGGCTACAGGGACAGGGTTCCTACAATGAGCAGTTCTTC
>TRBV9|TRBJ2-7|.|TRBD1
CASSVNRGPRPRDYEQYF
TGTGCCAGCAGCGTTAACAGGGGGCCACGCCCGAGGGACTACGAGCAGTACTTC
>TRBV6-6|TRBJ2-7|.|.
CASRPGLNYEQYF
TGTGCCAGCAGACCGGGACTTAACTACGAGCAGTACTTC
>TRBV5-6|TRBJ1-2|once|.
CASSLKGTGGYTF
TGTGCCAGCAGCTTAAAGGGTACCGGGGGCTACACCTTC
>TRBV18|TRBJ2-7|.|.
CASSPNRDLHEQYF
TGTGCCAGCTCACCAAACAGGGACCTACACGAGCAGTACTTC
>TRBV19|TRBJ2-4|.|.
CASSIRDSINIQYF
TGTGCCAGTAGTATCCGGGACTCCATAAACATTCAGTACTTC
>TRBV6-5|TRBJ2-1|.|.
CASSYSMVNNEQFF
TGTGCCAGCAGTTACTCGATGGTAAACAATGAGCAGTTCTTC
>TRBV5-5|TRBJ2-7|.|TRBD2
CASSFGTRLNEQYF
TGTGCCAGCAGCTTTGGGACTAGACTAAACGAGCAGTACTTC
>TRBV6-5|TRBJ2-3|.|TRBD2
CASSYRAGGTDTQYF
TGTGCCAGCAGTTACAGAGCGGGAGGCACAGATACGCAGTATTTT
>TRBV5-6|TRBJ1-5|.|.
CASSLVGNQPQHF
TGTGCCAGCAGCTTGGTCGGCAATCAGCCCCAGCATTTT
>TRBV19|TRBJ1-3|.|TRBD1
CASRSGTGQLSSGNTIYF
TGTGCCAGTAGATCCGGAACGGGACAGTTAAGCTCTGGAAACACCATATATTTT
>TRBV29-1|TRBJ2-1|.|.
CSVSPTLGEQFF
TGCAGCGTCTCCCCCACATTAGGTGAGCAGTTCTTC
>TRBV2|TRBJ2-3|.|TRBD1
CASSVKGTGGRRTDTQYF
TGTGCCAGCAGTGTTAAGGGGACAGGTGGTAGGAGGACAGATACGCAGTATTTT
>TRBV28|TRBJ1-5|.|.
CANSQGSGNQPQHF
TGTGCCAACTCACAGGGCTCAGGCAATCAGCCCCAGCATTTT
>TRBV4-1|TRBJ2-3|.|.
CASSQDPADHTDTQYF
TGCGCCAGCAGCCAAGATCCAGCAGACCACACAGATACGCAGTATTTT
>TRBV5-1|TRBJ1-1|.|TRBD1
CASSSVTGGTEAFF
TGCGCCAGCAGCTCGGTGACAGGGGGTACTGAAGCTTTCTTT
>TRBV5-3|TRBJ1-4|.|.
CARKPGGKLFF
TGTGCCAGAAAACCGGGGGGAAAACTGTTTTTT